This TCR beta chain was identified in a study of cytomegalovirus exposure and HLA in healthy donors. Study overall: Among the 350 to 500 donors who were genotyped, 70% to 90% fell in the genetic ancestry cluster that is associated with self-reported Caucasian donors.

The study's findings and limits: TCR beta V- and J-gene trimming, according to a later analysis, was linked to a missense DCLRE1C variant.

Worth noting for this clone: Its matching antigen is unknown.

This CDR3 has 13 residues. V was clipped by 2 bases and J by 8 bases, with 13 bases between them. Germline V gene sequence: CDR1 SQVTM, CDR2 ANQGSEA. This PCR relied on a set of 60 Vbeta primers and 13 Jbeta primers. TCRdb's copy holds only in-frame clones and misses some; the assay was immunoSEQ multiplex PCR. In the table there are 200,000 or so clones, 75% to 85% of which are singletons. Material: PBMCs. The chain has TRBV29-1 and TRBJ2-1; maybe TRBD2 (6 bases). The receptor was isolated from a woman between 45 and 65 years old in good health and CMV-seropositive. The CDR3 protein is CSVEHGRKDEQFF. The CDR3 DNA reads TGCAGCGTTGAACACGGGAGAAAGGATGAGCAGTTCTTC.